This entry lists 31 T cell receptor beta chains sequenced from one sample in a study of shared clonotypes between healthy human individuals. Libraries were prepared by immunoSEQ multiplex PCR; TCRdb keeps only in-frame clonotypes and omits some of them. Of a few million clones in the sample, 80% to 95% are singletons; the top ten hold 0.37%. Sample: naive CD4+ T cells from PBMCs. Subset here: CD45RA+ positively selected. The receptors derive from a man younger than 30 in good health. Some clones in this sample may be carry-over from other donors' samples.

The chain recombines TRBV4-1 with TRBJ1-5; D possibly corresponds to TRBD1 (5 bases). The CDR3 covers 14 residues. Trimming shortened V by 1 base and J by 7 bases, and 11 bases separated the two germline ends. Germline CDR1 is MGHRA and CDR2 is YSYEKL. DNA of the CDR3: TGCGCCAGCAGCCAAGGCCCCGCAGGGCAGCCCCAGCATTTT. Its translation is CASSQGPAGQPQHF.

On this clone: The identical CDR3 is also encoded by other nucleotide sequences in the sample. The DNA of the CDR3 is TGTGCCAGCTCACCGGGACCGGCCTACGAGCAGTACTTC. Amino acids: CASSPGPAYEQYF. The rearrangement links TRBV18 to TRBJ2-7; D is possibly TRBD1 or TRBD2 (5 bases each). The CDR3 is made up of 13 amino acids. CDR1 and CDR2 from the germline V gene are KGHSH and LQKENI. V lost 3 bases and J 2 bases, leaving 8 bases between the germline ends.

The chain carries TRBV30 and TRBJ2-7, with no clear D. The CDR3 consists of 12 residues. Trimming took off 2 bases at V and 5 bases at J, with 10 bases between the two ends. Per the germline V gene, CDR1 is GTSNPN and CDR2 is SVGIG (reference sequence). The CDR3 DNA reads as TGTGCCTGGAGTCCCGCCAGTGACGAGCAGTACTTC. Translating it yields CAWSPASDEQYF.

The rearrangement links TRBV5-1 to TRBJ1-2; D is perhaps TRBD1 (5 bases). Trimming removed 4 bases at V and 6 bases at J, with 13 bases between. The germline gives CDR1 SGHRS, CDR2 YFSETQ. There are 13 residues in the CDR3. The CDR3 coding sequence is TGCGCCAGCAGCCGTCCAGGAGGGGATGGCTACACCTTC. Residues: CASSRPGGDGYTF.

The chain uses TRBV6-6 and TRBJ2-7, with 8 positions matching TRBD2. This CDR3 spans 14 amino acids. Germline CDR1 and CDR2: MNHNY and SVGAGI (reference sequence). Germline trimming cut 8 bases from V and 1 base from J; bases unmatched to any gene: 7. The CDR3 region is CASGRGGGSYEQYF. In DNA, the CDR3 is TGTGCCAGCGGTCGGGGGGGCGGATCCTACGAGCAGTACTTC.

Note on this clone: Other DNA sequences of this sample code for an identical CDR3. The chain combines TRBV28 with TRBJ2-1; D unresolved. The CDR3 sequence is 14 residues long. Trimming pared 1 base from V and 0 bases from J, leaving 4 bases between. Germline V gene data show CDR1 as MDHEN and CDR2 as SYDVKM. The DNA of the CDR3 is TGTGCCAGCAGTTTATTTAGCTCCTACAATGAGCAGTTCTTC. Its protein product is CASSLFSSYNEQFF. Complete variable domain (other parts from reference TRBV28 and TRBJ2-1): DVKVTQSSRYLVKRTGEKVFLECVQDMDHENMFWYRQDPGLGLRLIYFSYDVKMKEKGDIPEGYSVSREKKERFSLILESASTNQTSMYLCASSLFSSYNEQFFGPGTRLTVL.

This clone came up once. The chain joins TRBV7-2 to TRBJ2-3, with 7 bases aligning to TRBD2. The CDR3 runs to 14 residues. Germline trimming cut 1 base from V and 2 bases from J; bases unmatched to any gene: 0. Per germline, CDR1 SGHTA and CDR2 FQGNSA. In DNA, the CDR3 is TGTGCCAGCAGCTTAGAGCGGGACACAGATACGCAGTATTTT. Its translation: CASSLERDTDTQYF. The full variable domain, rest sourced from reference TRBV7-2 and TRBJ2-3, is GAGVSQSPSNKVTEKGKDVELRCDPISGHTALYWYRQSLGQGLEFLIYFQGNSAPDKSGLPSDRFSAERTGGSVSTLTIQRTQQEDSAVYLCASSLERDTDTQYFGPGTRLTVL.

The V gene is TRBV5-8, the J gene TRBJ1-2, with D uncertain. Trimming took 0 bases from V and 7 from J, leaving 13 bases between them. The CDR3 runs 14 residues. CDR1 is SGHTS, CDR2 YDEGEE, per germline. CDR3 residues: CASSLGAEARGYTF. The CDR3 DNA follows: TGTGCCAGCAGCTTGGGGGCGGAGGCGCGTGGCTACACCTTC.

The chain recombines TRBV11-2 with TRBJ2-7; D may correspond to TRBD1 or TRBD2 (5 bases each). Germline V CDR1 and CDR2: SGHAT, FQNNGV. The V gene lost 1 base and the J gene lost 3 bases, with 10 bases spanning the gap. The CDR3 is 14 amino acids. In nucleotides, the CDR3 is TGTGCCAGCAGCTTAGTGAGGGGTGACTACGAGCAGTACTTC. It translates to CASSLVRGDYEQYF. The whole variable domain, remainder taken from reference TRBV11-2 and TRBJ2-7, is EAGVAQSPRYKIIEKRQSVAFWCNPISGHATLYWYQQILGQGPKLLIQFQNNGVVDDSQLPKDRFSAERLKGVDSTLKIQPAKLEDSAVYLCASSLVRGDYEQYFGPGTRLTVT.

The chain has TRBV30 and TRBJ2-3; the match to TRBD2 covers 10 bases. Trimming at V came to 1 base and at J to 1 base, leaving 2 bases not matched to a gene. The CDR3 length is 15 residues. Looked up from germline, CDR1 is GTSNPN and CDR2 is SVGIG (reference sequence). CDR3 sequence (DNA): TGTGCCTGGAGTGGGACTAGCGGACGCACAGATACGCAGTATTTT. As protein: CAWSGTSGRTDTQYF.

V is TRBV30 and J is TRBJ2-2; TRBD2 agrees at 8 bases. Per germline, CDR1 GTSNPN and CDR2 SVGIG (reference sequence). J was trimmed by 5 bases and V by 4 bases; bases with no gene match: 6. This CDR3 region has 14 residues. This CDR3 reads CAWTGTRWTGELFF. CDR3 nucleotide sequence: TGTGCCTGGACCGGGACTAGGTGGACCGGGGAGCTGTTTTTT.

This clone was observed a single time. The chain combines TRBV27 with TRBJ2-7; D may be TRBD2 (5 bases). The CDR3 runs 12 residues. Germline lookup yields CDR1 MNHEY and CDR2 SMNVEV (reference sequence). With 6 bases removed from V and 3 bases from J, the gap between germline ends came to 9 bases. CDR3 nucleotides: TGTGCCAGCAGCGGGAAGAACTACGAGCAGTACTTC. This codes for CASSGKNYEQYF.

The V and J genes are TRBV11-2 and TRBJ1-2; D is possibly TRBD1 (5 bases). Between the trimmed V and J ends, which lost 5 bases and 6 bases, there was a span of 13 bases. This CDR3 has 13 residues. Germline CDR1 and CDR2: SGHAT and FQNNGV. In DNA form, the CDR3 reads TGTGCCAGCAGCACGAGCAGGGTGGATGGCTACACCTTC. Protein sequence: CASSTSRVDGYTF.

The chain combines TRBV2 with TRBJ1-1; no reliable D call. Germline V lookup: CDR1 SNHLY, CDR2 FYNNEI. The length of the CDR3 is 11 residues. V dropped 6 bases and J dropped 5 bases, with 7 bases sitting between them. CDR3 sequence (DNA): TGTGCCAGCAGAGCGACGACTGAAGCTTTCTTT. It yields the protein CASRATTEAFF.

This sequence joins TRBV18 and TRBJ2-1; 8 positions agree with TRBD1. The CDR3 has 15 amino acids. V shed 0 bases, J shed 2 bases, and the junction held 0 bases outside the gene matches. Germline CDR1 is KGHSH and CDR2 is LQKENI. Here the CDR3 reads CASSPPTGAYNEQFF. CDR3 sequence (DNA): TGTGCCAGCTCACCACCGACAGGGGCCTACAATGAGCAGTTCTTC.

The chain combines TRBV7-8 with TRBJ2-5, with no clear D. This CDR3 is 15 amino acids long. Looked up from germline, CDR1 is SGHVS and CDR2 is FQNEAQ. Trimming pared 2 bases from V and 5 bases from J, leaving 15 bases between. Here the CDR3 reads CASSLRLTSRETQYF. CDR3 sequence (DNA): TGTGCCAGCAGCTTACGGCTGACCTCGAGGGAGACCCAGTACTTC.

The chain joins TRBV9 to TRBJ2-7; D unclear. This CDR3 comprises 13 residues. Between the trimmed V and J ends, which lost 4 bases and 3 bases, there was a span of 11 bases. CDR1 is SGDLS and CDR2 is YYNGEE in the germline V gene. CDR3 protein: CASSPRPGYEQYF. CDR3 DNA: TGTGCCAGCAGCCCCCGACCCGGCTACGAGCAGTACTTC.

The sample holds one count of this clone. This chain joins TRBV9 and TRBJ1-4; 10 bases fit TRBD1. CDR1 and CDR2 from the germline V gene are SGDLS and YYNGEE. J was trimmed by 8 bases and V by 1 base; bases with no gene match: 5. The CDR3 spans 15 residues. The CDR3 region is CASSVRGTGDEKLFF. CDR3 in DNA: TGTGCCAGCAGCGTACGGGGGACAGGGGACGAAAAACTGTTTTTT.

The CDR3 DNA reads TGCGCCAGTAATACAGGGGTTACAGATACGCAGTATTTT. This encodes CASNTGVTDTQYF. This chain connects TRBV5-1 to TRBJ2-3; 7 bases are shared with TRBD1. CDR1 is SGHRS, CDR2 YFSETQ, per germline. The CDR3 extends over 13 amino acids. V lost 8 bases and J lost 3; bases outside the gene matches: 6.

The rearrangement links TRBV28 to TRBJ1-3; 7 bases align to TRBD1. This CDR3 comprises 17 residues. CDR1 and CDR2 (germline): MDHEN, SYDVKM. V was clipped by 6 bases and J by 4 bases; unmatched bases: 15. The CDR3, as DNA: TGTGCCAGCAGGGAGTCCCTCCTGACAGGGTTGGGAAACACCATATATTTT. This translates into CASRESLLTGLGNTIYF.

The J gene is TRBJ2-1, the V gene TRBV4-1; D is possibly TRBD1 (6 bases). Looked up from germline, CDR1 is MGHRA and CDR2 is YSYEKL. V lost 3 bases to trimming and J lost 5 bases, with 11 bases between them. CDR3 length: 14 residues. CDR3 DNA: TGCGCCAGCAGCCACCCCACAGGGAACAATGAGCAGTTCTTC. It is translated as CASSHPTGNNEQFF.

V gene TRBV7-9 combines with J gene TRBJ2-5, with D possibly being TRBD2 (6 bases). Germline lookup yields CDR1 SEHNR and CDR2 FQNEAQ (reference sequence). The V gene lost 2 bases and the J gene lost 4 bases, with 11 bases spanning the gap. The CDR3 length is 14 residues. The CDR3 coding sequence is TGTGCCAGCAGCTTAACTGGCGGGGTAGAGACCCAGTACTTC. Encoded protein: CASSLTGGVETQYF.

CDR3 nucleotide sequence: TGTGCCAGCACTCCTTCCTGGGGGGGTAACACTGAAGCTTTCTTT. Residues: CASTPSWGGNTEAFF. The chain recombines TRBV2 with TRBJ1-1; D perhaps matches TRBD1 (5 bases). Germline V CDR1 and CDR2: SNHLY, FYNNEI. V gave up 7 bases and J gave up 2 bases, with 17 bases separating them. This CDR3 has 15 amino acids.

The chain has TRBV5-1 and TRBJ2-5, with D possibly TRBD1 on 5 matching bases. The ends were cut back, 4 bases at V and 3 bases at J, with 10 bases in the middle. Germline V gene sequence: CDR1 SGHRS, CDR2 YFSETQ. This CDR3 spans 13 amino acids. CDR3 bases: TGCGCCAGCAGCCCCGTAGGGGAAGAGACCCAGTACTTC. Translating gives CASSPVGEETQYF. Variable domain in full (rest from reference TRBV5-1 and TRBJ2-5): KAGVTQTPRYLIKTRGQQVTLSCSPISGHRSVSWYQQTPGQGLQFLFEYFSETQRNKGNFPGRFSGRQFSNSRSEMNVSTLELGDSALYLCASSPVGEETQYFGPGTRLLVL.

In DNA, the CDR3 is TGTGCCAGCAACAGAAATGGGCCGCAAGAGACCCAGTACTTC. It yields the protein CASNRNGPQETQYF. The V and J genes are TRBV2 and TRBJ2-5, with D unclear. The CDR3 is 14 amino acids. Germline lookup yields CDR1 SNHLY and CDR2 FYNNEI. Trimming took 7 bases from V and 2 from J, leaving 14 bases between them.

V usage is TRBV28 and J usage is TRBJ1-2; 9 nucleotides align to TRBD1. The germline V gene encodes CDR1 MDHEN and CDR2 SYDVKM. J gave up 2 bases and V 7 bases, and 8 bases lay outside the gene matches. This CDR3 region has 15 residues. As DNA, the CDR3 is TGTGCCAGCACCGCCCCGGACAGGGGAAACTATGGCTACACCTTC. The encoded protein is CASTAPDRGNYGYTF.

On this clone itself: Other DNA sequences in this sample translate to the same CDR3. The gene calls are TRBV18 and TRBJ1-1, with 9 bases matching TRBD1. The CDR3 runs to 13 residues. J gave up 5 bases and V 6 bases, and 4 bases lay outside the gene matches. Germline V gene lookup returns CDR1 KGHSH and CDR2 LQKENI. CDR3 protein: CASSLGQGTEAFF. CDR3 DNA sequence: TGTGCCAGCTCCCTAGGACAGGGGACTGAAGCTTTCTTT.

V and J are TRBV6-5 and TRBJ2-2; TRBD1 matches at 7 bases. CDR1 and CDR2 from the germline V gene are MNHEY and SVGAGI. The CDR3 has 13 residues. V lost 2 bases, J lost 8 bases, and 2 bases stayed unmatched. The CDR3 loop is CASSYDRVGELFF. The CDR3 coding sequence is TGTGCCAGCAGTTACGACAGGGTTGGGGAGCTGTTTTTT.

The chain uses TRBV4-1 and TRBJ2-3; no definite D call. The CDR3 covers 14 residues. Germline loops: CDR1 MGHRA, CDR2 YSYEKL. V lost 6 bases, J lost 2 bases, and 12 bases lay in between. CDR3 in DNA: TGCGCCAGCAGGGTCAGAACCAACACAGATACGCAGTATTTT. It encodes CASRVRTNTDTQYF.

The rearrangement links TRBV5-4 to TRBJ2-7, with 13 bases lining up with TRBD2. V was clipped by 4 bases and J by 7 bases; unmatched bases: 11. CDR3 size: 16 residues. Germline V gene lookup returns CDR1 SGHNT and CDR2 YYREEE (reference sequence). The CDR3 DNA is TGTGCCAGCAGCCAAGGGACTAGCGGGGCTTACGGGGAGCAGTACTTC. It translates to CASSQGTSGAYGEQYF.

The CDR3 is CAGSNYNRLNTEAFF. The CDR3 DNA follows: TGTGCCGGCTCGAATTACAATAGATTAAACACTGAAGCTTTCTTT. The gene calls are TRBV30 and TRBJ1-1; the D is unclear. This CDR3 is 15 amino acids long. CDR1 GTSNPN and CDR2 SVGIG come from the germline V gene (reference sequence). Trimming shortened V by 8 bases and J by 2 bases, and 21 bases separated the two germline ends.